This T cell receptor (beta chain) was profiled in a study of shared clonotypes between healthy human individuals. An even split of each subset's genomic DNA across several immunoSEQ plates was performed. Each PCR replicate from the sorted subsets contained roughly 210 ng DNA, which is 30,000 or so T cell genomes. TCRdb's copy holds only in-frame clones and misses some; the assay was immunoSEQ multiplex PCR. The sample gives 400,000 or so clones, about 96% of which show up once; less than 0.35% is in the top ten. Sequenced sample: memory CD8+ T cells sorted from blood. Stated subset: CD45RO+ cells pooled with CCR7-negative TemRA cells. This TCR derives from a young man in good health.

The CDR3 region has the DNA TGTGCCAGCAGTGATTTGGGACAGACTAACTATGGCTACACCTTC. Protein: CASSDLGQTNYGYTF. The chain joins TRBV6-1 to TRBJ1-2; TRBD1 aligns across 7 bases. The CDR3 runs 15 residues. The germline CDR1 and CDR2 sequences are MNHNS and SASEGT. The J segment lost 0 bases and the V segment lost 3 bases, leaving 4 bases of the junction unmatched.